This TCR beta chain was observed in a study of patients and donors after allogeneic stem cell transplantation. V lost 9 bases to trimming and J lost 0 bases; unmatched junction nucleotides: 2. The germline CDR1 and CDR2 sequences are SEHNR and FQNEAQ (reference sequence). This CDR3 has 13 residues. TCRdb re-called the RT-PCR reads with MiXCR, one entry per CDR3 protein. The table has 400,000 to 500,000 distinct CDR3 sequences, 16% seen once. The rearrangement joins TRBV7-9 to TRBJ2-1, with 7 positions matching TRBD1. Sequencing was carried out using blood, either unsorted or a sorted T cell fraction (not recorded which). The TCR sequence derives from a human donor who was either an allogeneic HSCT recipient or a stem cell or donor lymphocyte infusion donor (not recorded which). It is not recorded whose cells these are; they may come from a transplant donor. The CDR3 loop reads CASRDSSYNEQFF. CDR3 nucleotides: TGTGCCAGTCGGGACAGCTCCTACAATGAGCAGTTCTTC. Using reference TRBV7-9 and TRBJ2-1 for the parts outside the CDR3, the full variable domain is DTGVSQNPRHKITKRGQNVTFRCDPISEHNRLYWYRQTLGQGPEFLTYFQNEAQLEKSRLLSDRFSAERPKGSFSTLEIQRTEQGDSAMYLCASRDSSYNEQFFGPGTRLTVL.